Here is one TCR beta chain with its context. The J segment lost 5 bases and the V segment lost 4 bases, leaving 20 bases of the junction unmatched. Germline CDR1 is SGHTA and CDR2 is FQGTGA. The CDR3 length is 19 residues. This sample stems from a study of PD-1 blockade in classical Hodgkin lymphoma. In the study overall: Patients were dosed intravenously with nivolumab at 3 mg/kg every 2 weeks.

All patients relapsed after autologous stem cell transplantation, and brentuximab vedotin exposure varied. Clones were sequenced by immunoSEQ multiplex PCR, and TCRdb holds only the in-frame ones, with some missing. The table shows 75,000 to 100,000 clones, with around 80% occurring only once. The V gene is TRBV7-3, the J gene TRBJ2-5; 9 positions match TRBD1. This receptor was obtained from a human donor with classical Hodgkin lymphoma. The specimen comprised peripheral blood mononuclear cells (PBMCs), sampled at baseline. CDR3 bases: TGTGCCAGCAGCTCACCCTGGCTACAGGGGGCGTATTATATGGAGACCCAGTACTTC. Its translation is CASSSPWLQGAYYMETQYF.